A single TCR beta chain is shown here with its context. Trimming took 0 bases from V and 4 from J, leaving 6 bases between them. The CDR3 runs 13 residues. The V gene's germline CDR1 is KGHSH and CDR2 LQKENI. The data are from a study of yellow fever vaccine responses in identical twins. TCRdb analysed the RT-PCR reads with MiXCR anew, one entry per CDR3 protein. The table has under 30,000 distinct CDR3 sequences, roughly 80% seen once. This sequence joins TRBV18 and TRBJ2-5; no firm D call. Sequenced material: T cells from blood (PBMCs), unsorted or a sorted subset (not recorded which), taken before or after yellow fever vaccination (not recorded which). The TCR comes from a young woman who received the yellow fever vaccine. CDR3 in amino acids: CASSPPVGETQYF. For the CDR3, the DNA is TGTGCCAGCTCACCACCGGTCGGAGAGACCCAGTACTTC.